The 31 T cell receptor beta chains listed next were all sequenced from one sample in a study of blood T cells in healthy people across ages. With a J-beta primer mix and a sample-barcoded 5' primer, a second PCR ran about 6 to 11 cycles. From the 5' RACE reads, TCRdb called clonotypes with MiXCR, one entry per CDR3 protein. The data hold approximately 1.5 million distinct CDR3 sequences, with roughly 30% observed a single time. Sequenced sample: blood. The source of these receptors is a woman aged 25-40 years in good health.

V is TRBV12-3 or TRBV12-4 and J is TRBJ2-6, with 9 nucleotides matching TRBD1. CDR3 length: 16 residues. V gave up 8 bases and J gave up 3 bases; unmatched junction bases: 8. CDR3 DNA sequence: TGTGCCAGCGTTTGGGGACAGGGATTTGGGGCCAACGTCCTGACTTTC. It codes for CASVWGQGFGANVLTF.

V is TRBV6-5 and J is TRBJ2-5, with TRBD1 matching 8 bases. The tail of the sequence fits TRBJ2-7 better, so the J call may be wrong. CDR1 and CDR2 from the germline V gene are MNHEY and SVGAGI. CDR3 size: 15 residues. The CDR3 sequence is CASSYSPDRGAEQYF. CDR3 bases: TGTGCCAGCAGTTACTCCCCCGACAGGGGAGCCGAGCAGTACTTC.

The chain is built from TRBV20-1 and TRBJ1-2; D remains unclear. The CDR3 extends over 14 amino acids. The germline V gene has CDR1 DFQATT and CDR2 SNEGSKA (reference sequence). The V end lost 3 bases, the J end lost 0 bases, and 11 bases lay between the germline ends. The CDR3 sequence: CSARGWESNYGYTF. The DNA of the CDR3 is TGCAGTGCTAGGGGGTGGGAGTCTAACTATGGCTACACCTTC.

CDR3 sequence: CASSQAGGQRLSGANVLTF. The CDR3 DNA is TGTGCCAGCAGCCAAGCCGGGGGCCAAAGACTCTCTGGGGCCAACGTCCTGACTTTC. The chain combines TRBV14 with TRBJ2-6; D may correspond to TRBD1 or TRBD2 (6 bases each). CDR1 and CDR2 (germline): SGHDN, FVKESK. The CDR3 is made up of 19 amino acids. The V and J ends lost 1 base and 0 bases respectively, with 16 bases between them.

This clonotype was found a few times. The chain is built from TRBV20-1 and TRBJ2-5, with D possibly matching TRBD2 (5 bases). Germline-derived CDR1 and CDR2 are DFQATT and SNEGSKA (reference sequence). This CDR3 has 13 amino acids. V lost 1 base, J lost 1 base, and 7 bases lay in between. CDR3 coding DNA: TGCAGTGCTAGAGGGACTTTCCAAGAGACCCAGTACTTC. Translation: CSARGTFQETQYF.

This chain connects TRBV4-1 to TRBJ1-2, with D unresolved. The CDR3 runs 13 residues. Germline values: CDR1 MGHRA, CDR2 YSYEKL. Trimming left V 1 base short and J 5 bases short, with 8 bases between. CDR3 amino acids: CASSQGLLYGYTF. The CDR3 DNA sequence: TGCGCCAGCAGCCAAGGACTGCTATATGGCTACACCTTC.

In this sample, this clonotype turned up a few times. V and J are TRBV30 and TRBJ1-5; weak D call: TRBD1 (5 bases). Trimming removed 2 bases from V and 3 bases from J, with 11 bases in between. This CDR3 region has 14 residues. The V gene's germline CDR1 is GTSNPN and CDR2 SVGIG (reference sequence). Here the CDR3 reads CAWSMAGTNQPQHF. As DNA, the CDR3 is TGTGCCTGGAGTATGGCAGGGACCAATCAGCCCCAGCATTTT.

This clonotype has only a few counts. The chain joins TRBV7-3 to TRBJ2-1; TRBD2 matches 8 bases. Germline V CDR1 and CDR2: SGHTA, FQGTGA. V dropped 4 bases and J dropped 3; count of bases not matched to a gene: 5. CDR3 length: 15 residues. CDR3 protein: CASSSSRGGYNEQFF. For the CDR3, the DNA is TGTGCCAGCAGCTCCAGCCGGGGGGGCTACAATGAGCAGTTCTTC. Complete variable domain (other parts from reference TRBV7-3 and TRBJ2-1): GAGVSQTPSNKVTEKGKYVELRCDPISGHTALYWYRQSLGQGPEFLIYFQGTGAADDSGLPNDRFFAVRPEGSVSTLKIQRTERGDSAVYLCASSSSRGGYNEQFFGPGTRLTVL.

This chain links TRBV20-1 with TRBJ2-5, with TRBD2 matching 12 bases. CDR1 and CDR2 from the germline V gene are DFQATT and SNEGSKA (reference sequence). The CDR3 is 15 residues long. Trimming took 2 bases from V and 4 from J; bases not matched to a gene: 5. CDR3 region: CSARPSGRALETQYF. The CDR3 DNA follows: TGCAGTGCTAGACCTAGCGGGAGGGCCTTAGAGACCCAGTACTTC.

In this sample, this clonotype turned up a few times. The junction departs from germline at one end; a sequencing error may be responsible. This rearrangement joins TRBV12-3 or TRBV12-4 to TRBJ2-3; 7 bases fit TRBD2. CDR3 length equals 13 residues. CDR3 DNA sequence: TGTGCCAGCAGTCTAGCGGCTCAGGGAATTCAGTATTTT. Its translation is CASSLAAQGIQYF.

The chain's CDR3 is CASSESTYEQFF. CDR3 coding DNA: TGCGCCAGCAGTGAGTCCACTTACGAGCAGTTCTTC. The chain uses TRBV10-2 and TRBJ2-1, with no clear D. The germline gives CDR1 WSHSY, CDR2 SAAADI. The CDR3 is 12 amino acids. V was pared by 0 bases and J by 10 bases, with 7 bases between.

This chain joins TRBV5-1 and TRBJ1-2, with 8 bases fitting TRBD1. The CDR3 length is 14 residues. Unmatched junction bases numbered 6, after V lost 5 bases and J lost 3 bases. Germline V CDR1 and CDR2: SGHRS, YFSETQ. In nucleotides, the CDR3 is TGCGCCAGCAGTTATACGACAGGGGACTATGGCTACACCTTC. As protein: CASSYTTGDYGYTF. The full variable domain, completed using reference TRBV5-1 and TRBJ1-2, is KAGVTQTPRYLIKTRGQQVTLSCSPISGHRSVSWYQQTPGQGLQFLFEYFSETQRNKGNFPGRFSGRQFSNSRSEMNVSTLELGDSALYLCASSYTTGDYGYTFGSGTRLTVV.

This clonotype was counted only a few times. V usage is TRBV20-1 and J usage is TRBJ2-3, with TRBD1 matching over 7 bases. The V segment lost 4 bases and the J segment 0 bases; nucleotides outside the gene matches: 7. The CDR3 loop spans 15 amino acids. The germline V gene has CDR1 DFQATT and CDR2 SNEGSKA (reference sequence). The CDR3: CSATDRVRSTDTQYF. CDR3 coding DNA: TGCAGTGCTACAGACAGGGTTAGAAGCACAGATACGCAGTATTTT.

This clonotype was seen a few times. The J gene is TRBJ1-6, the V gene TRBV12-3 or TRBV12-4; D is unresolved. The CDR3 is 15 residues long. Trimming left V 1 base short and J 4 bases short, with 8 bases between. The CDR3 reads CASSLGKTYNSPLHF. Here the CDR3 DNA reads TGTGCCAGCAGTTTAGGCAAAACGTATAATTCACCCCTCCACTTT.

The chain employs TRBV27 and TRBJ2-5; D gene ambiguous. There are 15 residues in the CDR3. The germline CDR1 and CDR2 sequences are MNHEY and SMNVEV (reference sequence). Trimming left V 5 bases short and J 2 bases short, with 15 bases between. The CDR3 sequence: CASSLRISRQETQYF. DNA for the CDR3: TGTGCCAGCAGTCTCCGGATCAGTAGACAAGAGACCCAGTACTTC.

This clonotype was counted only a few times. CDR3 loop: CASSRSGGVDTQYF. DNA of the CDR3: TGCGCCAGCAGCAGAAGCGGGGGTGTTGATACGCAGTATTTT. The genes are TRBV5-1 and TRBJ2-3, with 8 bases aligning to TRBD2. Germline V gene sequence: CDR1 SGHRS, CDR2 YFSETQ. The V segment lost 4 bases and the J segment 6 bases; nucleotides outside the gene matches: 7. The CDR3 is made up of 14 amino acids.

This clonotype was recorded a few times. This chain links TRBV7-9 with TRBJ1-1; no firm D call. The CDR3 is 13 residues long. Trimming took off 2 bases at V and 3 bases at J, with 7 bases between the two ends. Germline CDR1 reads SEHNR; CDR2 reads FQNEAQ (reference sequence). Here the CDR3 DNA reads TGTGCCAGCAGCTTACTAGGGCACACTGAAGCTTTCTTT. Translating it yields CASSLLGHTEAFF.

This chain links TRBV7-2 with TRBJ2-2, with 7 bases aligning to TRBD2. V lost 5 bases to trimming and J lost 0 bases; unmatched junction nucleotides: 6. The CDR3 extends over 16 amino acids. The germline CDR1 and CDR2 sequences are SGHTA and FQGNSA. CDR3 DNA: TGTGCCAGCAGCCCCGGAGGACTAGCGAACACCGGGGAGCTGTTTTTT. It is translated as CASSPGGLANTGELFF.

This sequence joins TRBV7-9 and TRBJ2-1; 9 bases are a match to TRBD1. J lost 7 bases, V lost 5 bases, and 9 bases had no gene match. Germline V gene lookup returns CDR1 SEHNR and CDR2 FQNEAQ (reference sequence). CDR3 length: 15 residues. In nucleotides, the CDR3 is TGTGCCAGCAGCGGCACAGGGGGCGGTTTGAATGAGCAGTTCTTC. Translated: CASSGTGGGLNEQFF. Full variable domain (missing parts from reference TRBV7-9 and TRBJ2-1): DTGVSQNPRHKITKRGQNVTFRCDPISEHNRLYWYRQTLGQGPEFLTYFQNEAQLEKSRLLSDRFSAERPKGSFSTLEIQRTEQGDSAMYLCASSGTGGGLNEQFFGPGTRLTVL.

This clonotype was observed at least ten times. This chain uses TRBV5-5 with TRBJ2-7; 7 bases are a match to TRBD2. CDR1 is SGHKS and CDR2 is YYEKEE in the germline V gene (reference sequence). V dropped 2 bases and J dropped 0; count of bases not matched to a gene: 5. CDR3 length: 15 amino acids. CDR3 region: CASSLAGTNSYEQYF. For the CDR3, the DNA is TGTGCCAGCAGCTTAGCCGGGACTAACTCCTACGAGCAGTACTTC.

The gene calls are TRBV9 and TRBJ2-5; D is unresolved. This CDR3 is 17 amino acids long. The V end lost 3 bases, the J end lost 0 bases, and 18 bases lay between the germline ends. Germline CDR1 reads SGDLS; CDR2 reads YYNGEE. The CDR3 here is CASSGDSDPTYQETQYF. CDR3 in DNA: TGTGCCAGCAGCGGAGACTCAGACCCGACGTACCAAGAGACCCAGTACTTC.

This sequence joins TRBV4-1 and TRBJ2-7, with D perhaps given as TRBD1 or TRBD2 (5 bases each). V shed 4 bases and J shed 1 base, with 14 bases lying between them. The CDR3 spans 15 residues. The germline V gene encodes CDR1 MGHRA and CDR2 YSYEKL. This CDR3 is CASSPPGPLSYEQYF. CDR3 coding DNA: TGCGCCAGCAGCCCCCCGGGACCGCTATCCTACGAGCAGTACTTC.

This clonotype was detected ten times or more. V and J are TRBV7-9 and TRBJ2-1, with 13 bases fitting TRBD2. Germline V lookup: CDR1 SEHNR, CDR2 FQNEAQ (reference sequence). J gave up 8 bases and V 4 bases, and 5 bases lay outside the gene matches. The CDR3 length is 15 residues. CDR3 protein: CASSSTSGGADEQFF. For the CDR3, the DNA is TGTGCCAGCAGCTCCACTAGCGGGGGGGCCGATGAGCAGTTCTTC.

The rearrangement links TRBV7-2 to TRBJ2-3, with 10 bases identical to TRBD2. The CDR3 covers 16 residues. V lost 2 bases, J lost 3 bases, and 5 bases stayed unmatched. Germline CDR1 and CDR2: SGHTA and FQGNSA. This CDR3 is CASSLTSGAYTDTQYF. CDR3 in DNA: TGTGCCAGCAGCTTAACTAGCGGGGCTTATACAGATACGCAGTATTTT.

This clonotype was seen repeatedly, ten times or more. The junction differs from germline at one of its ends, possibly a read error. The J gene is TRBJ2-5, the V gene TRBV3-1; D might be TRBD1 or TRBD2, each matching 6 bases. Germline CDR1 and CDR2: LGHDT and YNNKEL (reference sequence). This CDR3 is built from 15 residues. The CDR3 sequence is CASSQEGGGQETQYF. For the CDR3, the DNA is TGCGCCAGCAGCCAAGAAGGAGGGGGCCAAGAGACCCAGTACTTC.

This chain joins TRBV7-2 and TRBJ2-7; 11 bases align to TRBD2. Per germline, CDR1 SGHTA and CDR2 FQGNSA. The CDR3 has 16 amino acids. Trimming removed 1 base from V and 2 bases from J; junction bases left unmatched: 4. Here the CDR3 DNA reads TGTGCCAGCAGCTTAGAGCCACTAGCGGGGGCCTACGAGCAGTACTTC. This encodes CASSLEPLAGAYEQYF.

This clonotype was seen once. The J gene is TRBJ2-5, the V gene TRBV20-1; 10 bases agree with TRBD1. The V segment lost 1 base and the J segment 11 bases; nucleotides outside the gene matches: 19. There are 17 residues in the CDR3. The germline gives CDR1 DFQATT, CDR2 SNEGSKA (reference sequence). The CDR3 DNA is TGCAGTGCTAGAGGGGAATCCGGGACAGGGGCCTTTGTGAAGCAGTACTTC. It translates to CSARGESGTGAFVKQYF.

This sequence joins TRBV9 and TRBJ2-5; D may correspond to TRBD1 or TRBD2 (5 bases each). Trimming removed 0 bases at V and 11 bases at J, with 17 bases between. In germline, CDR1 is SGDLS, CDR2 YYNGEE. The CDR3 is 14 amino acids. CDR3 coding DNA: TGTGCCAGCAGCGTAGAAGGGGACGACGCGAAGCAGTACTTC. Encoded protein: CASSVEGDDAKQYF.

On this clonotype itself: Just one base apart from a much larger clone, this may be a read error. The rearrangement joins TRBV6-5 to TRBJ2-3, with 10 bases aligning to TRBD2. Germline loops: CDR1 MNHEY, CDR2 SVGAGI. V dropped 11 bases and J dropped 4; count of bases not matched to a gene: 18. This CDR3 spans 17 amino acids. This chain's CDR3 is CAGKFRGVLAGADTQYF. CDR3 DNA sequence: TGTGCCGGCAAGTTCCGGGGGGTGCTAGCGGGGGCAGATACGCAGTATTTT.

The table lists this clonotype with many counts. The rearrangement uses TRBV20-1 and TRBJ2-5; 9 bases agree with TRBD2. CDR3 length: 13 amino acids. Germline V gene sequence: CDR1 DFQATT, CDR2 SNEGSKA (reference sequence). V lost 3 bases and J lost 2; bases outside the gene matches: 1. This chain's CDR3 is CSARGLAQETQYF. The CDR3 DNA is TGCAGTGCTAGGGGACTAGCTCAAGAGACCCAGTACTTC.

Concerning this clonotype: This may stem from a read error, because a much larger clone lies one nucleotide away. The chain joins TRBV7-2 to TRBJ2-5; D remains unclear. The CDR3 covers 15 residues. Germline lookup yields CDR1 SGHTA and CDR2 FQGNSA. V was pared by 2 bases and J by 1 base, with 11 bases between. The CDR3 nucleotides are TGTGCCAGCAGCTTACTGGCATATTCCCAAGAGACCCAGTACTTC. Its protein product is CASSLLAYSQETQYF.